The rows below give T cell receptor beta chains drawn from one sample of a study of T cells in Graves' hyperthyroidism and ophthalmopathy. MiXCR, run by TCRdb on the multiplex PCR reads, gives a single entry per CDR3 protein. The sample shows roughly 510,000 distinct CDR3 sequences, approximately 48% of them seen only once. Sequenced sample: peripheral blood or thyroid tissue (not recorded which). Receptors originate from an adult woman with Graves' disease, either hyperthyroidism or ophthalmopathy (not recorded which). Both conserved end residues are part of each CDR3.

v_call: TRBV15
j_call: TRBJ2-5
cdr3_aa: CATPSLILPLQETQYF

v_call: TRBV20-1
j_call: TRBJ1-1
cdr3_aa: CSALGIGRKGGRNTEAFF

v_call: TRBV2
j_call: TRBJ1-5
cdr3_aa: CASSARWSNQPQHF

v_call: TRBV10-3
j_call: TRBJ1-6
cdr3_aa: CAIRGGQGRSSPLHF

v_call: TRBV3-1
j_call: TRBJ1-2
cdr3_aa: CASSQEEGSYGYTF

v_call: TRBV7-2
j_call: TRBJ2-7
cdr3_aa: CASSLGSGPNGEQYF

v_call: TRBV13
j_call: TRBJ1-2
cdr3_aa: CASSYRNYRGYTF

v_call: TRBV20-1
j_call: TRBJ2-5
cdr3_aa: CSARDRIGGRGGETQYF

v_call: TRBV10-3
j_call: TRBJ2-7
cdr3_aa: CAIYRGHNRVYEQYF

v_call: TRBV2
j_call: TRBJ1-5
cdr3_aa: CATSPGQGFQPQHF

v_call: TRBV7-9
j_call: TRBJ1-2
cdr3_aa: CASSHRDRNGYTF

v_call: TRBV5-1
j_call: TRBJ1-3
cdr3_aa: CASSLAGLGNTIYF

v_call: TRBV7-9
j_call: TRBJ2-7
cdr3_aa: CASSPPTSGYEQYF

v_call: TRBV29-1
j_call: TRBJ2-7
cdr3_aa: CSLTGGTVYEQYF

v_call: TRBV20-1
j_call: TRBJ1-1
cdr3_aa: CSETRGTNTEAFF

v_call: TRBV29-1
j_call: TRBJ2-5
cdr3_aa: CSVGGPAGETQYF

v_call: TRBV7-2
j_call: .
cdr3_aa: CASRRTLTRETQYF

v_call: TRBV15
j_call: TRBJ2-5
cdr3_aa: CATSRAGSQETQYF

v_call: TRBV12-3/TRBV12-4
j_call: TRBJ2-3
cdr3_aa: CASSLLDFSTDTQYF

v_call: TRBV15
j_call: TRBJ2-2
cdr3_aa: CATSSAEGYPGELFF

v_call: TRBV2
j_call: TRBJ2-3
cdr3_aa: CASSEAPRRADTQYF

v_call: TRBV5-6
j_call: TRBJ2-1
cdr3_aa: CASSLWNRGKQFF

v_call: TRBV7-6
j_call: TRBJ1-4
cdr3_aa: CASSLRWGEKLFF

v_call: TRBV6-5
j_call: TRBJ1-1
cdr3_aa: CASTADKGNIEAFF

v_call: TRBV20-1
j_call: TRBJ1-6
cdr3_aa: CSARHRDSPLHF

v_call: TRBV7-3
j_call: TRBJ1-1
cdr3_aa: CASSLSSNTEAFF

v_call: TRBV2
j_call: TRBJ1-6
cdr3_aa: CASMLGTGIKPLHF

v_call: TRBV2
j_call: TRBJ1-5
cdr3_aa: CASRTGFYQPQHF

v_call: TRBV19
j_call: TRBJ1-5
cdr3_aa: CASSTTGGMRQPQHF

v_call: TRBV5-1
j_call: TRBJ2-2
cdr3_aa: CASSFLAGDNTGELFF

v_call: TRBV5-1
j_call: TRBJ2-2
cdr3_aa: CASSLVGGSQTGELFF

v_call: TRBV5-1
j_call: TRBJ2-5
cdr3_aa: CASRHRDF

v_call: TRBV15
j_call: TRBJ1-2
cdr3_aa: CATSRARLNYGYTF

v_call: TRBV9
j_call: TRBJ1-6
cdr3_aa: CASSVESGTLHF

v_call: TRBV29-1
j_call: TRBJ1-1
cdr3_aa: CSVETGVTEAFF

v_call: TRBV20-1
j_call: TRBJ2-7
cdr3_aa: CSARAGTRLYEQYF

v_call: TRBV29-1
j_call: TRBJ2-7
cdr3_aa: CSVELNYEQYF

v_call: TRBV10-3
j_call: TRBJ1-6
cdr3_aa: CAISFSSGGKVNSPLHF

v_call: TRBV20-1
j_call: TRBJ2-5
cdr3_aa: CSAKPRDTWQETQYF

v_call: TRBV10-3
j_call: TRBJ2-7
cdr3_aa: CAISGGGFYEQYF